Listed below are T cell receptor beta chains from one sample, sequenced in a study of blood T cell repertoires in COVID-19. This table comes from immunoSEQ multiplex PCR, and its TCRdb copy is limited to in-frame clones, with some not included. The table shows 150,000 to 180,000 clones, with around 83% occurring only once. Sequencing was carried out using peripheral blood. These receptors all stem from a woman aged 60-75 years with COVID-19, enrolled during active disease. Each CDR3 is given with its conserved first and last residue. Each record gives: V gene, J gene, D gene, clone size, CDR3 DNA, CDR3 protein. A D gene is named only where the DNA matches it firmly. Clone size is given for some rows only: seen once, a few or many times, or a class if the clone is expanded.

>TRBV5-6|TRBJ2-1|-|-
TGTGCCAGCAGCTTGACAGGCGATTTGTATGAGCAGTTCTTC
CASSLTGDLYEQFF
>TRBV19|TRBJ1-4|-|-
TGTGCCAGTATAAGCAGGGGTAATGAAAAACTGTTTTTT
CASISRGNEKLFF
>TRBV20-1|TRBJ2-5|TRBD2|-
TGCAGTGCTAGTATGACTAGCGGGGGGTTGCTCCAAGAGACCCAGTACTTC
CSASMTSGGLLQETQYF
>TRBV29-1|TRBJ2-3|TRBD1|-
TGCAGCACCAACCCCCGGGACAGGGGCCCAGATACGCAGTATTTT
CSTNPRDRGPDTQYF
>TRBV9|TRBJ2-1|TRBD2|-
TGTGCCAGCAGCGTAGGGACTAGCGGGAACAATGAGCAGTTCTTC
CASSVGTSGNNEQFF
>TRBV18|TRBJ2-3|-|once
TGTGCCAGCTCACTAGGGAGTAGCACAGATACGCAGTATTTT
CASSLGSSTDTQYF
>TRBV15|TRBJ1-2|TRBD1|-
TGTGCCACCAGAAGGACAGGGGCTAACTATGGCTACACCTTC
CATRRTGANYGYTF
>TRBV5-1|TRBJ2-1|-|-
TGCGCCAGCAGCTTGGTGGCAGACGCGGCGAATGAGCAGTTCTTC
CASSLVADAANEQFF
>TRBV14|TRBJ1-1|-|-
TGTGCCAGCAGCCCAGACTGGAGGACTGAAGCTTTCTTT
CASSPDWRTEAFF
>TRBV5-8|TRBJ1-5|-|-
TGTGCCAGCAAGGAACAGCTCAATCAGCCCCAGCATTTT
CASKEQLNQPQHF
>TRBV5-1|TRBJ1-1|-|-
TGCGCCAGCAGGAGGGAGGTAAGCACTGAAGCTTTCTTT
CASRREVSTEAFF
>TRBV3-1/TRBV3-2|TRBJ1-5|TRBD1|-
TGTGCCAGCAGCCCTGACAGGGCCATCAATCAGCCCCAGCATTTT
CASSPDRAINQPQHF
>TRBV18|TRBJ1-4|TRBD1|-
TGTGCCAGCTCACCCAATCCCGGGACAGGGGGAAATGAAAAACTGTTTTTT
CASSPNPGTGGNEKLFF